A selection of T cell receptor beta chains follows, all from one sample in a study of CD8+ T cells in alopecia areata. TCRdb's copy holds only in-frame clones and misses some; the assay was immunoSEQ multiplex PCR. The data contain fewer than 110,000 clones, around 83% of them singletons. The sample consisted of CD8+ T cells sorted from blood, taken at week 24, from a patient treated with tofacitinib. Source of these receptors: a human donor with alopecia areata. Each CDR3 is given with its conserved first and last residue. Fields, in order: V gene, D gene, clone size, J gene, CDR3 protein, CDR3 DNA. The D gene is left open where the match is weak. Clone sizes are given selectively: once, few, many, or a class where the clone is expanded.

v_call: TRBV7-2
d_call: TRBD1
clone_size: NA
j_call: TRBJ2-7
cdr3_aa: CASSLQQTGGGSYEQYF
cdr3_nt: TGTGCCAGCAGCCTACAACAGACAGGGGGAGGCTCCTACGAGCAGTACTTC

v_call: TRBV6-5
d_call: NA
clone_size: NA
j_call: TRBJ2-3
cdr3_aa: CASGGGWADTQYF
cdr3_nt: TGTGCCAGCGGGGGCGGGTGGGCAGATACGCAGTATTTT

v_call: TRBV4-2
d_call: NA
clone_size: once
j_call: TRBJ1-1
cdr3_aa: CASSRETNTEAFF
cdr3_nt: TGTGCCAGCAGCCGGGAAACGAACACTGAAGCTTTCTTT

v_call: TRBV7-9
d_call: NA
clone_size: NA
j_call: TRBJ2-3
cdr3_aa: CASSSRGGDTQYF
cdr3_nt: TGTGCCAGCAGTTCGCGTGGGGGAGATACGCAGTATTTT

v_call: TRBV5-1
d_call: NA
clone_size: NA
j_call: TRBJ2-7
cdr3_aa: CASSIGRGDEQYF
cdr3_nt: TGCGCCAGCAGCATCGGAAGGGGGGACGAGCAGTACTTC

v_call: TRBV29-1
d_call: NA
clone_size: NA
j_call: TRBJ2-7
cdr3_aa: CSVEESPYEQYF
cdr3_nt: TGCAGCGTTGAAGAGTCACCCTACGAGCAGTACTTC

v_call: TRBV4-1
d_call: TRBD2
clone_size: NA
j_call: TRBJ2-7
cdr3_aa: CASSQVLAGSYEQYF
cdr3_nt: TGCGCCAGCAGCCAAGTACTAGCGGGCTCCTACGAGCAGTACTTC

v_call: TRBV9
d_call: TRBD2
clone_size: NA
j_call: TRBJ2-5
cdr3_aa: CASSSPREGETQYF
cdr3_nt: TGTGCCAGCAGCTCCCCCAGGGAGGGCGAGACCCAGTACTTC

v_call: TRBV5-1
d_call: NA
clone_size: NA
j_call: TRBJ2-2
cdr3_aa: CASSFFGTYANTGELFF
cdr3_nt: TGCGCCAGCAGCTTTTTCGGAACTTACGCGAACACCGGGGAGCTGTTTTTT

v_call: TRBV5-1
d_call: TRBD1
clone_size: NA
j_call: TRBJ2-7
cdr3_aa: CASSIGTGAYEQYF
cdr3_nt: TGCGCCAGCAGTATAGGGACAGGGGCATACGAGCAGTACTTC

v_call: TRBV7-9
d_call: NA
clone_size: NA
j_call: TRBJ2-3
cdr3_aa: CASSLAVRTSTDTQYF
cdr3_nt: TGTGCCAGCAGCTTAGCAGTTCGCACTAGCACAGATACGCAGTATTTT

v_call: TRBV7-8
d_call: NA
clone_size: NA
j_call: TRBJ2-3
cdr3_aa: CASSLEVTRGTDTQYF
cdr3_nt: TGTGCCAGCAGCTTAGAAGTAACTCGGGGCACAGATACGCAGTATTTT

v_call: TRBV5-4
d_call: NA
clone_size: NA
j_call: TRBJ2-1
cdr3_aa: CASSLQFRDNEQFF
cdr3_nt: TGTGCCAGCAGCTTGCAGTTCAGGGACAATGAGCAGTTCTTC

v_call: TRBV27
d_call: NA
clone_size: NA
j_call: TRBJ1-1
cdr3_aa: CASSLGSRTEAFF
cdr3_nt: TGTGCCAGCAGTTTAGGGTCGAGGACTGAAGCTTTCTTT

v_call: TRBV5-1
d_call: NA
clone_size: NA
j_call: TRBJ2-2
cdr3_aa: CASSFRQNTGELFF
cdr3_nt: TGCGCCAGCAGCTTTCGACAAAACACCGGGGAGCTGTTTTTT

v_call: TRBV5-4
d_call: NA
clone_size: NA
j_call: TRBJ2-7
cdr3_aa: CASSSRDNKPYEQYF
cdr3_nt: TGTGCCAGCAGCTCCCGGGACAATAAACCCTACGAGCAGTACTTC

v_call: TRBV4-1
d_call: NA
clone_size: NA
j_call: TRBJ2-7
cdr3_aa: CASSQEDRTYEQYF
cdr3_nt: TGCGCCAGCAGCCAGGAAGACAGGACCTACGAGCAGTACTTC

v_call: TRBV2
d_call: NA
clone_size: NA
j_call: TRBJ2-3
cdr3_aa: CASSDPGERDTQYF
cdr3_nt: TGTGCCAGCAGTGACCCCGGCGAGAGGGATACGCAGTATTTT

v_call: TRBV7-9
d_call: TRBD2
clone_size: NA
j_call: TRBJ2-7
cdr3_aa: CASSPPGGEQYF
cdr3_nt: TGTGCCAGCAGCCCACCGGGGGGCGAGCAGTACTTC

v_call: TRBV12-5
d_call: NA
clone_size: NA
j_call: TRBJ2-5
cdr3_aa: CASGPPGHWETQYF
cdr3_nt: TGTGCTAGTGGACCCCCGGGACATTGGGAGACCCAGTACTTC

v_call: TRBV25-1
d_call: TRBD2
clone_size: NA
j_call: TRBJ2-3
cdr3_aa: CASSDGGGAVDTQYF
cdr3_nt: TGTGCCAGCAGTGACGGCGGGGGGGCGGTAGATACGCAGTATTTT

v_call: TRBV29-1
d_call: NA
clone_size: once
j_call: TRBJ2-7
cdr3_aa: CSVEGGENLDYEQYF
cdr3_nt: TGCAGCGTTGAGGGAGGAGAGAACCTGGACTACGAGCAGTACTTC

v_call: TRBV18
d_call: NA
clone_size: NA
j_call: TRBJ2-2
cdr3_aa: CASSPPGQATGELFF
cdr3_nt: TGTGCCAGCTCACCACCGGGGCAGGCAACCGGGGAGCTGTTTTTT

v_call: TRBV7-8
d_call: NA
clone_size: few
j_call: TRBJ2-7
cdr3_aa: CASSALDGLSYEQYF
cdr3_nt: TGTGCCAGCAGCGCCTTGGACGGACTCTCCTACGAGCAGTACTTC

v_call: TRBV9
d_call: TRBD2
clone_size: NA
j_call: TRBJ2-1
cdr3_aa: CASSPLSGGAGDEQFF
cdr3_nt: TGTGCCAGCAGCCCCCTTAGCGGGGGGGCCGGGGATGAGCAGTTCTTC

v_call: TRBV7-8
d_call: TRBD1
clone_size: NA
j_call: TRBJ2-5
cdr3_aa: CASTFTGGPETQYF
cdr3_nt: TGTGCCAGCACCTTTACAGGGGGCCCGGAGACCCAGTACTTC

v_call: TRBV6-5
d_call: NA
clone_size: NA
j_call: TRBJ2-5
cdr3_aa: CASSYYGGGPGETQYF
cdr3_nt: TGTGCCAGCAGTTACTATGGGGGGGGGCCAGGAGAGACCCAGTACTTC

v_call: TRBV9
d_call: NA
clone_size: NA
j_call: TRBJ2-1
cdr3_aa: CASSDGLRLNNEQFF
cdr3_nt: TGTGCCAGCAGCGACGGACTAAGGCTCAACAATGAGCAGTTCTTC

v_call: TRBV7-2
d_call: TRBD2
clone_size: NA
j_call: TRBJ2-3
cdr3_aa: CASSLWGSGGADTQYF
cdr3_nt: TGTGCCAGCAGCTTATGGGGTAGCGGGGGGGCAGATACGCAGTATTTT

v_call: TRBV9
d_call: NA
clone_size: NA
j_call: TRBJ2-7
cdr3_aa: CASRGTGSEQYF
cdr3_nt: TGTGCCAGCAGAGGAACAGGGAGTGAGCAGTACTTC

v_call: TRBV14
d_call: NA
clone_size: NA
j_call: TRBJ1-2
cdr3_aa: CASSQDSLSRYGYTF
cdr3_nt: TGTGCCAGCAGCCAAGATAGCCTAAGTCGGTATGGCTACACCTTC

v_call: TRBV4-1
d_call: NA
clone_size: few
j_call: TRBJ2-5
cdr3_aa: CASSQRGQGETQYF
cdr3_nt: TGCGCCAGCAGCCAAAGAGGGCAGGGGGAGACCCAGTACTTC

v_call: TRBV7-8
d_call: NA
clone_size: NA
j_call: TRBJ1-3
cdr3_aa: CASSSMSQGGPSGNTIYF
cdr3_nt: TGTGCCAGCAGCTCCATGAGCCAGGGTGGGCCTTCTGGAAACACCATATATTTT

v_call: TRBV7-2
d_call: NA
clone_size: NA
j_call: TRBJ1-1
cdr3_aa: CASRPTGSRAEAFF
cdr3_nt: TGTGCCAGCAGACCGACAGGTTCGCGGGCTGAAGCTTTCTTT

v_call: TRBV6-5
d_call: NA
clone_size: NA
j_call: TRBJ2-7
cdr3_aa: CASGQTYEQYF
cdr3_nt: TGTGCCTCCGGACAGACCTACGAGCAGTACTTC

v_call: TRBV29-1
d_call: TRBD1
clone_size: NA
j_call: TRBJ1-2
cdr3_aa: CSVGGGYYGYTF
cdr3_nt: TGCAGCGTTGGAGGGGGCTACTATGGCTACACCTTC

v_call: TRBV5-6
d_call: TRBD2
clone_size: NA
j_call: TRBJ2-7
cdr3_aa: CASSLARGARYEQYF
cdr3_nt: TGTGCCAGCAGCTTGGCGCGGGGGGCGAGATACGAGCAGTACTTC

v_call: TRBV7-9
d_call: TRBD2
clone_size: NA
j_call: TRBJ2-3
cdr3_aa: CASSFSGVNTDTQYF
cdr3_nt: TGTGCCAGCAGCTTTAGCGGGGTAAACACAGATACGCAGTATTTT

v_call: TRBV6-6
d_call: TRBD1
clone_size: NA
j_call: TRBJ2-5
cdr3_aa: CASTDLTGRGYF
cdr3_nt: TGTGCCAGCACCGACCTGACAGGGCGAGGTTACTTC

v_call: TRBV5-1
d_call: NA
clone_size: once
j_call: TRBJ1-1
cdr3_aa: CASKYGTNTEAFF
cdr3_nt: TGCGCCAGCAAATACGGGACGAACACTGAAGCTTTCTTT

v_call: TRBV29-1
d_call: TRBD1
clone_size: once
j_call: TRBJ1-1
cdr3_aa: CSVEGRGPEAFF
cdr3_nt: TGCAGCGTTGAAGGTAGGGGGCCTGAAGCTTTCTTT

v_call: TRBV2
d_call: NA
clone_size: NA
j_call: TRBJ2-1
cdr3_aa: CASSEVGGCSVCYNEQFF
cdr3_nt: TGTGCCAGCAGTGAAGTGGGCGGGTGCTCCGTGTGCTACAATGAGCAGTTCTTC

v_call: TRBV7-6
d_call: NA
clone_size: NA
j_call: TRBJ1-3
cdr3_aa: CASSLAFGRNTIYF
cdr3_nt: TGTGCCAGCAGCTTAGCGTTCGGGCGAAACACCATATATTTT

v_call: TRBV19
d_call: TRBD1
clone_size: NA
j_call: TRBJ2-3
cdr3_aa: CASSSGTGDTQYF
cdr3_nt: TGTGCCAGTAGTTCCGGGACAGGAGATACGCAGTATTTT

v_call: TRBV7-6
d_call: TRBD1
clone_size: NA
j_call: TRBJ1-2
cdr3_aa: CASSSYTATGGHGYTF
cdr3_nt: TGTGCCAGCAGCTCTTATACCGCTACAGGGGGCCATGGCTACACCTTC

v_call: TRBV27
d_call: TRBD1
clone_size: NA
j_call: TRBJ1-2
cdr3_aa: CASSLQGAIGYTF
cdr3_nt: TGTGCCAGCAGTTTACAGGGGGCAATAGGCTACACCTTC

v_call: TRBV7-9
d_call: NA
clone_size: NA
j_call: TRBJ2-3
cdr3_aa: CASCEEGPPADTQYF
cdr3_nt: TGTGCCAGCTGTGAGGAGGGGCCCCCTGCAGATACGCAGTATTTT

v_call: TRBV5-4
d_call: TRBD2
clone_size: NA
j_call: TRBJ2-5
cdr3_aa: CASSGTSGGESFQETQYF
cdr3_nt: TGTGCCAGCAGCGGTACTAGCGGGGGGGAAAGCTTCCAAGAGACCCAGTACTTC

v_call: TRBV19
d_call: TRBD1
clone_size: NA
j_call: TRBJ2-7
cdr3_aa: CASSVTGTGSYEQYF
cdr3_nt: TGTGCCAGTAGTGTAACCGGGACAGGCTCCTACGAGCAGTACTTC

v_call: TRBV14
d_call: NA
clone_size: NA
j_call: TRBJ2-1
cdr3_aa: CASSQDAGPYNEQFF
cdr3_nt: TGTGCCAGCAGCCAAGATGCGGGACCATACAATGAGCAGTTCTTC

v_call: TRBV19
d_call: NA
clone_size: NA
j_call: TRBJ2-1
cdr3_aa: CASSMGAGPAGEQFF
cdr3_nt: TGTGCCAGTAGTATGGGGGCGGGTCCTGCGGGTGAGCAGTTCTTC

v_call: TRBV6-5
d_call: NA
clone_size: NA
j_call: TRBJ2-7
cdr3_aa: CASSYGTGNEQYF
cdr3_nt: TGTGCCAGCAGTTACGGAACAGGGAACGAGCAGTACTTC

v_call: TRBV4-1
d_call: TRBD2
clone_size: NA
j_call: TRBJ2-2
cdr3_aa: CASSLFKGLAGNTGELFF
cdr3_nt: TGCGCCAGCAGCCTTTTTAAAGGACTAGCGGGAAACACCGGGGAGCTGTTTTTT

v_call: TRBV11-1
d_call: TRBD2
clone_size: NA
j_call: TRBJ2-1
cdr3_aa: CASSLGLGTSGGAVDEQFF
cdr3_nt: TGTGCCAGCAGCTTAGGGCTCGGGACTAGCGGGGGGGCCGTGGATGAGCAGTTCTTC

v_call: TRBV29-1
d_call: TRBD1
clone_size: NA
j_call: TRBJ1-1
cdr3_aa: CSATGTWDTEAFF
cdr3_nt: TGCAGCGCGACAGGGACATGGGACACTGAAGCTTTCTTT